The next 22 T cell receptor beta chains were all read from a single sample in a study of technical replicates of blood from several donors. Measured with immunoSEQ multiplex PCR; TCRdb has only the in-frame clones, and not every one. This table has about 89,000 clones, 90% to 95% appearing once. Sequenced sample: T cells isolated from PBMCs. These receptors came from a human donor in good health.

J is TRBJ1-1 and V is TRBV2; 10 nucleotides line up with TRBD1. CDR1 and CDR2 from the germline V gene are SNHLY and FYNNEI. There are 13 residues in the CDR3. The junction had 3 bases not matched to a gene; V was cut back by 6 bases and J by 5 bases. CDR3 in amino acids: CASSGTGVTEAFF. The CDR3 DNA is TGTGCCAGCAGCGGGACAGGGGTAACTGAAGCTTTCTTT.

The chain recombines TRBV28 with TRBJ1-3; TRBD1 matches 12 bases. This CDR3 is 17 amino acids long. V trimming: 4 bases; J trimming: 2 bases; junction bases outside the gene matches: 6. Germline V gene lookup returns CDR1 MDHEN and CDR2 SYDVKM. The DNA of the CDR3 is TGTGCCAGCAGTTCCATGGGACAGGGGGCTACTGGAAACACCATATATTTT. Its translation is CASSSMGQGATGNTIYF. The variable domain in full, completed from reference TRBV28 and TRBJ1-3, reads DVKVTQSSRYLVKRTGEKVFLECVQDMDHENMFWYRQDPGLGLRLIYFSYDVKMKEKGDIPEGYSVSREKKERFSLILESASTNQTSMYLCASSSMGQGATGNTIYFGEGSWLTVV.

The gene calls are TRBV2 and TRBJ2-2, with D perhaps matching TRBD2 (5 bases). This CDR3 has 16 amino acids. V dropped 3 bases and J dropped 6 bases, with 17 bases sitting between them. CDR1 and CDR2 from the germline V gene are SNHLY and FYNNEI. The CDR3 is CASSDSLASVPGELFF. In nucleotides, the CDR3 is TGTGCCAGCAGTGACTCCCTAGCATCAGTTCCCGGGGAGCTGTTTTTT.

DNA for the CDR3: TGTGCCAGCAGCTTAGGGGCCCCCGGAGCGGGATATAGGGATGAGCAGTTCTTC. Translated: CASSLGAPGAGYRDEQFF. V and J are TRBV7-2 and TRBJ2-1; 7 bases fit TRBD2. Germline-derived CDR1 and CDR2 are SGHTA and FQGNSA. The CDR3 totals 18 residues. The V gene end was trimmed by 1 base and the J gene end by 8 bases; junction bases not matched to a gene: 17.

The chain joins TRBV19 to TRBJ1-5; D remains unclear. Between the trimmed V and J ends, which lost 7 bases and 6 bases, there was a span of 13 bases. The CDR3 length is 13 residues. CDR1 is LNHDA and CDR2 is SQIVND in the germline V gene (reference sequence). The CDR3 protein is CASKRERSQPQHF. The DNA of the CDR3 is TGTGCCAGTAAGAGGGAGCGGAGTCAGCCCCAGCATTTT.

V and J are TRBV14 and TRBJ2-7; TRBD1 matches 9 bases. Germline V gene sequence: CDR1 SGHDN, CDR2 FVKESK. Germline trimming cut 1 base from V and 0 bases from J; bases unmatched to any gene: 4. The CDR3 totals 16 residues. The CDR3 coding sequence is TGTGCCAGCAGCCAAGGTGGGACAGGGCCCTCCTACGAGCAGTACTTC. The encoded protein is CASSQGGTGPSYEQYF.

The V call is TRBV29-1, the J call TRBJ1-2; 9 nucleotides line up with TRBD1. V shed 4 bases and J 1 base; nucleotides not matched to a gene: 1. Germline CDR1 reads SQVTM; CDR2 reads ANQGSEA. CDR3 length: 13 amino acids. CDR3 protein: CSVADRGNYGYTF. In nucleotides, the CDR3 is TGCAGCGTTGCGGACAGGGGTAACTATGGCTACACCTTC.

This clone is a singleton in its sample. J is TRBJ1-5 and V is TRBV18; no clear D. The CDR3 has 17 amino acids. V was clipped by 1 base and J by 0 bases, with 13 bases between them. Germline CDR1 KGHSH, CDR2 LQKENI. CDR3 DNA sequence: TGTGCCAGCTCACCACGGAGGACTCGTCATAGCAATCAGCCCCAGCATTTT. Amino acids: CASSPRRTRHSNQPQHF.

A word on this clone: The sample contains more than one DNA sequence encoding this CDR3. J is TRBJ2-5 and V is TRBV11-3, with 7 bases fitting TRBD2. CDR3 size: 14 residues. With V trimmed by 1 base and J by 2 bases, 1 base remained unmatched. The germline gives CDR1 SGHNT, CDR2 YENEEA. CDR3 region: CASSLGGLQETQYF. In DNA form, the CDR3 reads TGTGCCAGCAGCTTAGGGGGACTACAAGAGACCCAGTACTTC.

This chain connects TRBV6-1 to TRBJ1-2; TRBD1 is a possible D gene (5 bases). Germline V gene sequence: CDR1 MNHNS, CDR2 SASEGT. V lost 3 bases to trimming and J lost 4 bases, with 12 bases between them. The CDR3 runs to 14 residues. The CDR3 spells CASSETRALYGYTF. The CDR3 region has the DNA TGTGCCAGCAGTGAGACCAGGGCCCTCTATGGCTACACCTTC.

The CDR3 loop reads CASSTTQGTTGELFF. In DNA form, the CDR3 reads TGTGCCAGCAGTACGACACAGGGGACCACCGGGGAGCTGTTTTTT. The genes are TRBV2 and TRBJ2-2, with 7 bases lining up with TRBD1. V lost 5 bases, J lost 4 bases, and 7 bases stayed unmatched. The length of the CDR3 is 15 residues. CDR1 is SNHLY and CDR2 is FYNNEI in the germline V gene. Drawing the rest from reference TRBV2 and TRBJ2-2, the complete variable domain is EPEVTQTPSHQVTQMGQEVILRCVPISNHLYFYWYRQILGQKVEFLVSFYNNEISEKSEIFDDQFSVERPDGSNFTLKIRSTKLEDSAMYFCASSTTQGTTGELFFGEGSRLTVL.

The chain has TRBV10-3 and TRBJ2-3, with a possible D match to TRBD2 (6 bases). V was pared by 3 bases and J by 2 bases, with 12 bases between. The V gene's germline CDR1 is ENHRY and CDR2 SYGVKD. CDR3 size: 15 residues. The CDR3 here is CAISDKGLNTDTQYF. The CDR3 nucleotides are TGTGCCATCAGTGATAAGGGACTCAACACAGATACGCAGTATTTT.

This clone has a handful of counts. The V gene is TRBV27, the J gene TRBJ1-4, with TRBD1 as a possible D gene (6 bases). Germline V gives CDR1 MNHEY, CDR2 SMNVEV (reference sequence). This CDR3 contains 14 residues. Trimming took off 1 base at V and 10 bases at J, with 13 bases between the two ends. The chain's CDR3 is CASSLYGGGGKLFF. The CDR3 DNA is TGTGCCAGCAGTTTATATGGGGGCGGTGGAAAACTGTTTTTT.

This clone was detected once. The CDR3 region is CASSQVQGYEQYF. For the CDR3, the DNA is TGCGCCAGCAGCCAAGTCCAGGGCTACGAGCAGTACTTC. The chain combines TRBV4-1 with TRBJ2-7, with D maybe TRBD1 (5 bases). V was shortened by 1 base and J by 3 bases, with 7 bases between the two germline ends. This CDR3 spans 13 amino acids. CDR1 and CDR2 from the germline V gene are MGHRA and YSYEKL.

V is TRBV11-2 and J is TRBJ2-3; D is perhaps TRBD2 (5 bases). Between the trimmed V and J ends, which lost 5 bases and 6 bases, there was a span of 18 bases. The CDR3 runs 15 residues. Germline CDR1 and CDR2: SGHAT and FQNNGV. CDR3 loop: CASSPRTGKLDTQYF. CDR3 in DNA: TGTGCCAGCAGCCCAAGGACGGGGAAGTTGGATACGCAGTATTTT. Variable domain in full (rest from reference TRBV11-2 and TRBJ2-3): EAGVAQSPRYKIIEKRQSVAFWCNPISGHATLYWYQQILGQGPKLLIQFQNNGVVDDSQLPKDRFSAERLKGVDSTLKIQPAKLEDSAVYLCASSPRTGKLDTQYFGPGTRLTVL.

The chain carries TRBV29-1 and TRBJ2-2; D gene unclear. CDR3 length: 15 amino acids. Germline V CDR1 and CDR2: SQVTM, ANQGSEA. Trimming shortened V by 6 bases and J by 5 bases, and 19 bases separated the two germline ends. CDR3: CSVSKIEPRTGELFF. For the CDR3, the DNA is TGCAGCGTATCCAAGATAGAACCGCGGACCGGGGAGCTGTTTTTT.

CDR3 in amino acids: CASSYGLAKNIQYF. In nucleotides, the CDR3 is TGTGCCAGCAGTTACGGCCTAGCCAAAAACATTCAGTACTTC. The V call is TRBV6-5, the J call TRBJ2-4, with unresolved D. Germline assignment: CDR1 MNHEY and CDR2 SVGAGI. V was trimmed by 2 bases and J by 0 bases, leaving 5 bases between them. The CDR3 runs to 14 residues.

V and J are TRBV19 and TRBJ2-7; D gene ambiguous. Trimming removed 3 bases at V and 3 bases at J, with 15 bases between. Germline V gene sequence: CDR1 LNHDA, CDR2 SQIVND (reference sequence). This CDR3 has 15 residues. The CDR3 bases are TGTGCCAGTAGTATGTTGGCAGGTGGTGGCTACGAGCAGTACTTC. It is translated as CASSMLAGGGYEQYF. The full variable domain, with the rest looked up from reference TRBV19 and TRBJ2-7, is DGGITQSPKYLFRKEGQNVTLSCEQNLNHDAMYWYRQDPGQGLRLIYYSQIVNDFQKGDIAEGYSVSREKKESFPLTVTSAQKNPTAFYLCASSMLAGGGYEQYFGPGTRLTVT.

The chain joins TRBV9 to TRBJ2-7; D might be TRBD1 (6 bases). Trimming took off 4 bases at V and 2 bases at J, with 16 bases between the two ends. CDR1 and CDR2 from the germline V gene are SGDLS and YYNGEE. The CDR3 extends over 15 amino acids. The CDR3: CASSPGTTPTYEQYF. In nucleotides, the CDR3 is TGTGCCAGCAGCCCCGGGACAACGCCTACCTACGAGCAGTACTTC.

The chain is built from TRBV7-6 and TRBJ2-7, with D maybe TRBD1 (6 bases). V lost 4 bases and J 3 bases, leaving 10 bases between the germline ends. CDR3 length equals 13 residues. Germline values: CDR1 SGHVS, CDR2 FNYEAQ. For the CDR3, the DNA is TGTGCCAGCAGCTCGAGGACAGACTACGAGCAGTACTTC. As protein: CASSSRTDYEQYF.

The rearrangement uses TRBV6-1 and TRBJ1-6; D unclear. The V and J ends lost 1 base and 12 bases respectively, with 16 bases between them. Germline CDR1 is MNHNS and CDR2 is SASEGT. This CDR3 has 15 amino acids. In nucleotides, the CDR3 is TGTGCCAGCAGTGAAGGTCCCCCAGGCCTCGGACCCCTCCACTTT. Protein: CASSEGPPGLGPLHF.

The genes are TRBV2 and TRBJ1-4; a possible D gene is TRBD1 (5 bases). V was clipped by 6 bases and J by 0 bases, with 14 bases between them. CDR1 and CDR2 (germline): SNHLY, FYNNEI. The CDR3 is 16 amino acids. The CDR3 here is CASRGGASATNEKLFF. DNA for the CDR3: TGTGCCAGCAGGGGCGGGGCCTCAGCAACTAATGAAAAACTGTTTTTT.